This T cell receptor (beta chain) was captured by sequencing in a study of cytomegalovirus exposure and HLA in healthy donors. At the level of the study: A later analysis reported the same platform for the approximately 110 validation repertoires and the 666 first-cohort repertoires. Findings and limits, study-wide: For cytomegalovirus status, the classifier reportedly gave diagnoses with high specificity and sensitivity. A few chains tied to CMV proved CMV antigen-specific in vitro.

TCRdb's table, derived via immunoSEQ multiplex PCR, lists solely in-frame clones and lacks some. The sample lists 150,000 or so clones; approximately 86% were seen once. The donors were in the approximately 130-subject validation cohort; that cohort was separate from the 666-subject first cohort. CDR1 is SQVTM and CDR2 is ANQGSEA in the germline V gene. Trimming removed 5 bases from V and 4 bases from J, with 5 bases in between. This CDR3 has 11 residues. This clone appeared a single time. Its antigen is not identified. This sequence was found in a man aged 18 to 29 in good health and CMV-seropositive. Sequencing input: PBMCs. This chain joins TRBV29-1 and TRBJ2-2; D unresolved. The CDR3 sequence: CSVKSTGELFF. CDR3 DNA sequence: TGCAGCGTTAAGAGCACCGGGGAGCTGTTTTTT.